This note documents a single TCR beta chain sequence. Its antigen is still unknown. This CDR3 contains 15 residues. The ends lost 7 bases at V and 7 bases at J; junction bases unmatched: 11. Germline CDR1 DFQATT, CDR2 SNEGSKA (reference sequence). Combining iRepertoire HTBI primers with Arm-PCR of CDR3 regions, the authors built TCR beta libraries. Authors' methods: Among the samples, roughly 61 TRBV and approximately 13 TRBJ segments were identified. TCRdb ran MiXCR on the multiplex PCR reads and lists one entry per CDR3 protein. TCRdb assigned the V and J calls; the authors' analysis was not used. The data contain a few hundred thousand distinct CDR3 sequences, roughly 25% of them singletons. This sample was taken from a study of regulatory T cells in long-lasting Graves disease. Time point specified: persistent/refractory GD, antithyroid drugs over 5 years with positive TRAb. Preparation of the TCR library used RNA extracted from PBMCs.

General study results and limits: Gene preferences differed: TRBV28, TRBJ1-2, TRBJ2-5 in persistent cases.

The receptor was derived from a woman aged 35 to 49 with Graves disease. Material: peripheral blood mononuclear cells (PBMCs), obtained when the disease was refractory, from a patient treated with antithyroid drugs. V usage is TRBV20-1 and J usage is TRBJ2-4, with TRBD2 matching over 12 bases. The DNA for the CDR3 is TGCAGTGTCACGTCTAGCGGGAGGGAATTGAACATTCAGTACTTC. The encoded protein is CSVTSSGRELNIQYF.